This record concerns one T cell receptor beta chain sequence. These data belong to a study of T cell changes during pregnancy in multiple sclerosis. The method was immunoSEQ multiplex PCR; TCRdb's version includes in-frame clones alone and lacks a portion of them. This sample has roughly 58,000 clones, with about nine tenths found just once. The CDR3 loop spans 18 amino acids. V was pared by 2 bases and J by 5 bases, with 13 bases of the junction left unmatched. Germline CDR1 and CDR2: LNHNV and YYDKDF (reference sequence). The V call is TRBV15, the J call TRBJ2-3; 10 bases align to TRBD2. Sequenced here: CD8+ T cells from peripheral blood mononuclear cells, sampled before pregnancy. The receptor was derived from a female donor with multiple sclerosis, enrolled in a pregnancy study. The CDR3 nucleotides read TGTGCCACCAGCAGAACGCTCGGGCTAGCGGGGGCGGGAGATACGCAGTATTTT. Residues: CATSRTLGLAGAGDTQYF.